The clone carrying this T cell receptor beta chain was detected many times. The data originate from a study of T cell repertoires in cytomegalovirus infection. Overall study: From public TCR beta signatures came an indication of both CMV infection and matching HLA type.

TCRdb itself ran the reads through MiXCR, one entry per CDR3 protein. The sample comprises some 300,000 distinct CDR3 sequences, approximately 10% of which are singletons, and 2% to 3% rests with the top ten. The sample was PBMCs. The sequence came from a human donor in good health (CMV status not recorded). Some clones in this sample may be carry-over from other donors' samples.

In DNA, the CDR3 is TGTGCCACCAGTGATTGGAGCGGGGACGCAGATACGCAGTATTTT. This sequence encodes CATSDWSGDADTQYF. The V call is TRBV24-1, the J call TRBJ2-3; 7 bases agree with TRBD2. Germline V gene sequence: CDR1 KGHDR, CDR2 SFDVKD. The length of the CDR3 is 15 residues. V lost 2 bases to trimming and J lost 4 bases; unmatched junction nucleotides: 5.